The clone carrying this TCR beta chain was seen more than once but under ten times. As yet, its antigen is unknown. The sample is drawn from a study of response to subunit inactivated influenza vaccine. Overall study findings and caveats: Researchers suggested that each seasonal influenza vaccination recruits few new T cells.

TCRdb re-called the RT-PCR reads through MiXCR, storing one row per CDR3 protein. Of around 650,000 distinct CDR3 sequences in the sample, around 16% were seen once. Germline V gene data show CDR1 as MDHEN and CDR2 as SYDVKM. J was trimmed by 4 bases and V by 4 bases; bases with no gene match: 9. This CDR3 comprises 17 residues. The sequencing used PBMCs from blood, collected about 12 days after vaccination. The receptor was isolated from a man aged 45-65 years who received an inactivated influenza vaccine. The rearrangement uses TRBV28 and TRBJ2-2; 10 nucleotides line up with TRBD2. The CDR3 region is CASSSNLAGAGTGELFF. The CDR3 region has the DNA TGTGCCAGCAGTTCCAATCTAGCGGGAGCGGGCACCGGGGAGCTGTTTTTT.